This T cell receptor (beta chain) originates from a study of cytomegalovirus exposure and HLA in healthy donors. The PCR ran on 60 Vbeta and 13 Jbeta primers. Sequenced by immunoSEQ multiplex PCR; TCRdb stores in-frame clones only, minus some. Seen here are fewer than 150,000 clones, 60% to 80% observed once, and the top ten hold roughly 4.9%. V lost 3 bases to trimming and J lost 7 bases; unmatched junction nucleotides: 12. CDR1 is SGDLS, CDR2 YYNGEE, per germline. The CDR3 length is 16 residues. Comments on this clone: The target antigen is unknown. Within the sample, other DNA sequences also encode this same CDR3.

Study observations and caveats: A previous analysis found most TCR beta V segments productive roughly 87% or roughly 30% of the time. Donors were assumed by presence/absence analyses to have roughly uniform sequencing depth.

This TCR was recovered from a woman between 50 and 59 years old in good health and CMV-seronegative. Sequenced material: PBMCs. The chain employs TRBV9 and TRBJ2-7, with 11 bases lining up with TRBD2. The CDR3 bases are TGTGCCAGCAGCGCCCAATCTAGCGGGGGGTCGGAAGAGCAGTACTTC. Its protein product is CASSAQSSGGSEEQYF. The variable domain in full, completed from reference TRBV9 and TRBJ2-7, reads DSGVTQTPKHLITATGQRVTLRCSPRSGDLSVYWYQQSLDQGLQFLIQYYNGEERAKGNILERFSAQQFPDLHSELNLSSLELGDSALYFCASSAQSSGGSEEQYFGPGTRLTVT.